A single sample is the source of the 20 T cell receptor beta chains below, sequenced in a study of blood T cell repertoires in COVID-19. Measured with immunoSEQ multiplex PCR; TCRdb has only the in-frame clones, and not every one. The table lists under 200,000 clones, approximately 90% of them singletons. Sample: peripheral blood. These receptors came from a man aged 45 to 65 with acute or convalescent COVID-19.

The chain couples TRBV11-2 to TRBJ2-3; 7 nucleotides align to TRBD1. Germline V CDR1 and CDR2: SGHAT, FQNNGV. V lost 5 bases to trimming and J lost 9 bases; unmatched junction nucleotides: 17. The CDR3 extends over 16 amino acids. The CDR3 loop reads CASSPGTATTLGTQYF. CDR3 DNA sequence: TGTGCCAGCAGCCCCGGGACAGCGACAACCTTGGGAACGCAGTATTTT.

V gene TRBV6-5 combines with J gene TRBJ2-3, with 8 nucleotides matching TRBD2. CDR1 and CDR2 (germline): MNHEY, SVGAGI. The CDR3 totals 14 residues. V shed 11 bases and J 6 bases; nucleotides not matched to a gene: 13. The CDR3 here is CAGDREGGADTQYF. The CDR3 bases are TGTGCCGGGGACCGGGAGGGGGGGGCGGATACGCAGTATTTT.

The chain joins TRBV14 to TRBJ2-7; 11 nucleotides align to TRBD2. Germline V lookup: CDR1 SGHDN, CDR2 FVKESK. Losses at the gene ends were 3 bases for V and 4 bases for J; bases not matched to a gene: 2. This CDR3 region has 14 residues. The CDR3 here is CASSQTSGVYEQYV. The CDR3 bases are TGTGCCAGCAGCCAGACTAGCGGGGTTTACGAGCAGTACGTC.

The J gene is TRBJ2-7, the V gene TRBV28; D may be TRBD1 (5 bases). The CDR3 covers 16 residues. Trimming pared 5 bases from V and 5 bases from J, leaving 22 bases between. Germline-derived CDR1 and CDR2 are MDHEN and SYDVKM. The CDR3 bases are TGTGCCAGCAGTCCCCCCGGGTTGGGGCGCATGCACGAGCAGTACTTC. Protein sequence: CASSPPGLGRMHEQYF.

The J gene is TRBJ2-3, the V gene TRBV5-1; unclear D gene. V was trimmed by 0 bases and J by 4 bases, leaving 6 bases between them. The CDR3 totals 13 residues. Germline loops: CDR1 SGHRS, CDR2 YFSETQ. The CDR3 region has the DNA TGCGCCAGCAGCTTGGTTCCAGCAGATACGCAGTATTTT. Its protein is CASSLVPADTQYF.

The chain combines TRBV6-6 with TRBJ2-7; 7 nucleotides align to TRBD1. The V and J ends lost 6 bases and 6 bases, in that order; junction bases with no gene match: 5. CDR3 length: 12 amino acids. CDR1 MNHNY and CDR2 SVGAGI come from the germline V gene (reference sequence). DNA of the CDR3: TGTGCCAGCAGCCTTGACAGGGTCGAGCAGTACTTC. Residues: CASSLDRVEQYF.

CDR3 DNA sequence: TGTGCCAGCAGTTTTAGACAGCGTAATTCACCCCTCCACTTT. Translating it yields CASSFRQRNSPLHF. This chain connects TRBV2 to TRBJ1-6; D is possibly TRBD1 (5 bases). CDR1 SNHLY and CDR2 FYNNEI come from the germline V gene. Between the trimmed V and J ends, which lost 5 bases and 6 bases, there was a span of 11 bases. The CDR3 runs 14 residues.

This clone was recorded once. This chain's CDR3 is CASSETGQGLQFF. As DNA, the CDR3 is TGTGCCAGCAGCGAGACGGGCCAGGGCTTACAGTTCTTC. V gene TRBV9 combines with J gene TRBJ2-1; tentative D call: TRBD1 (5 bases). Trimming removed 3 bases at V and 13 bases at J, with 17 bases between. CDR3 length: 13 amino acids. Germline lookup yields CDR1 SGDLS and CDR2 YYNGEE.

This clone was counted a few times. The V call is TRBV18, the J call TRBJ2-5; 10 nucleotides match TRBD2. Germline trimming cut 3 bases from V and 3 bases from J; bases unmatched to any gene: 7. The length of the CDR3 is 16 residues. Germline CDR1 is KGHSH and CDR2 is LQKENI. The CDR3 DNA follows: TGTGCCAGCTCACCTCCCTTTACTAGCGGGAAAGAGACCCAGTACTTC. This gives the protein CASSPPFTSGKETQYF. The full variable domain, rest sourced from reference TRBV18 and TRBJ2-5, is NAGVMQNPRHLVRRRGQEARLRCSPMKGHSHVYWYRQLPEEGLKFMVYLQKENIIDESGMPKERFSAEFPKEGPSILRIQQVVRGDSAAYFCASSPPFTSGKETQYFGPGTRLLVL.

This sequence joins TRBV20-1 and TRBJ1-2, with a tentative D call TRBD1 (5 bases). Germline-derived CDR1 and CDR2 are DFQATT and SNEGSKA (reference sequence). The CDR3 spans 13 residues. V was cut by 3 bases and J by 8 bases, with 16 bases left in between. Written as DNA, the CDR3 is TGCAGTGCTAGTAAAGGCAGGGTAGAGGGCTACACCTTC. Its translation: CSASKGRVEGYTF.

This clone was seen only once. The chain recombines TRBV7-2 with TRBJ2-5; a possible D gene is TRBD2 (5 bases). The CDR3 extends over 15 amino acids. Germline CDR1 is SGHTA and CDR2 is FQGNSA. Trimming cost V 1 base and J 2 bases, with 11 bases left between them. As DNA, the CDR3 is TGTGCCAGCAGCTTAGGAGGGCCGGGGCAAGAGACCCAGTACTTC. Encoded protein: CASSLGGPGQETQYF.

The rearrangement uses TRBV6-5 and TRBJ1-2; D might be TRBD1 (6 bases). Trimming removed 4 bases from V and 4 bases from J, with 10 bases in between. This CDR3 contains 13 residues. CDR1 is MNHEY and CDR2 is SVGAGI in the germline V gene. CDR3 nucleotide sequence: TGTGCCAGCAGTTCCCGGGACACCTATGGCTACACCTTC. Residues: CASSSRDTYGYTF.

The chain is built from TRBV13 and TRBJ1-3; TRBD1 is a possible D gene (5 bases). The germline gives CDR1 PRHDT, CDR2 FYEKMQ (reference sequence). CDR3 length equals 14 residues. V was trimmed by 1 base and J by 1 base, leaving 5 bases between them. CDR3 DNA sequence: TGTGCCAGCAGCTTAGAGGGGTCTGGAAACACCATATATTTT. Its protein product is CASSLEGSGNTIYF.

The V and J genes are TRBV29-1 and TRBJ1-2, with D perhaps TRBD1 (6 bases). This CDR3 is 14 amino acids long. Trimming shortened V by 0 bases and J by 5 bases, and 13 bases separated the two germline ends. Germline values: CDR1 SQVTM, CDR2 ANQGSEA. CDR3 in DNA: TGCAGCGTTGAAGATCGGGAGGGGGAGTATGGCTACACCTTC. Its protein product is CSVEDREGEYGYTF. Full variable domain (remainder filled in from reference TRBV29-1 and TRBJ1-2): SAVISQKPSRDICQRGTSLTIQCQVDSQVTMMFWYRQQPGQSLTLIATANQGSEATYESGFVIDKFPISRPNLTFSTLTVSNMSPEDSSIYLCSVEDREGEYGYTFGSGTRLTVV.

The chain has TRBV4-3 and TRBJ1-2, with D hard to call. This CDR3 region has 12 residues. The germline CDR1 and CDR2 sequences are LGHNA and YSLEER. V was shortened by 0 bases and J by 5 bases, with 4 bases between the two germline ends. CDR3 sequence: CASSQDSYGYTF. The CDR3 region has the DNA TGCGCCAGCAGCCAAGACAGTTATGGCTACACCTTC.

CDR3 DNA: TGTGCCAGCAGTGAGCCTCGGACAGCCGGGGCCTTAGGATCACCCCTCCACTTT. Translating gives CASSEPRTAGALGSPLHF. V usage is TRBV25-1 and J usage is TRBJ1-6; tentative D call: TRBD1 (6 bases). V dropped 3 bases and J dropped 10 bases, with 25 bases sitting between them. CDR1 is MGHDK, CDR2 SYGVNS, per germline. This CDR3 has 18 amino acids.

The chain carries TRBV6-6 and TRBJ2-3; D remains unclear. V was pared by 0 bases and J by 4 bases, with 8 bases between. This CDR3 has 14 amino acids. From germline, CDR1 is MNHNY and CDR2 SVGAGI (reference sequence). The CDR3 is CASSYSSPPDTQYF. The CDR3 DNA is TGTGCCAGCAGTTACTCGAGCCCACCAGATACGCAGTATTTT.

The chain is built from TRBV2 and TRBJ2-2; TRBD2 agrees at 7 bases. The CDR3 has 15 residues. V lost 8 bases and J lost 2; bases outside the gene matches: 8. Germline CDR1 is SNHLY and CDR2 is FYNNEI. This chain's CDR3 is CASSSSGLNTGELFF. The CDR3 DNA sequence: TGTGCCAGCTCTAGTAGCGGGTTAAACACCGGGGAGCTGTTTTTT.

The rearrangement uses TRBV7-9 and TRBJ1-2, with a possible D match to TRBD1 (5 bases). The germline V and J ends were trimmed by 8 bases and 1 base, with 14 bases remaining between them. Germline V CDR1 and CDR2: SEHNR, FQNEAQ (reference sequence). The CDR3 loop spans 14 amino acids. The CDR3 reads CASSRGGNNYGYTF. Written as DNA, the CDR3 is TGTGCCAGCTCCCGGGGGGGGAATAACTATGGCTACACCTTC.

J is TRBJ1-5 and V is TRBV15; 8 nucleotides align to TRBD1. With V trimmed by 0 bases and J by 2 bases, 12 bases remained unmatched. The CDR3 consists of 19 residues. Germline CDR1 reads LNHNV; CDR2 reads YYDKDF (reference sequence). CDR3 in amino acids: CATSRDSLDRGVGNQPQHF. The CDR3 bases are TGTGCCACCAGCAGAGATAGCCTTGACAGGGGAGTGGGCAATCAGCCCCAGCATTTT.